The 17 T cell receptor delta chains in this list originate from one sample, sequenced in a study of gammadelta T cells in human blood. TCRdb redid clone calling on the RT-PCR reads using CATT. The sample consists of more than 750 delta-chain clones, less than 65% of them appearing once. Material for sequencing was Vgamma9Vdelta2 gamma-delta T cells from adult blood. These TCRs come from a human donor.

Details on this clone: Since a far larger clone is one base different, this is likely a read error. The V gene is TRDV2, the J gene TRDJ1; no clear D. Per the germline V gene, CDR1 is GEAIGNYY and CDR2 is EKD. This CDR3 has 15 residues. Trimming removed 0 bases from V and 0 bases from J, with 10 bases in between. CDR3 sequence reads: CACDTLERNTDKLIF. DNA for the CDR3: TGTGCCTGTGACACCCTTGAGAGAAACACCGATAAACTCATCTTT.

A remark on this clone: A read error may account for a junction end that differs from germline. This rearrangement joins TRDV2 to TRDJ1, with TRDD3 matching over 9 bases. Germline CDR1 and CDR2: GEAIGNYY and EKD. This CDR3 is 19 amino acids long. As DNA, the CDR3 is TGTGCCTGTGACACTCTGGAGAGGCTGGGGGATGGAGTCGACGATAAGCTCATCTTT. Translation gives CACDTLERLGDGVDDKLIF.

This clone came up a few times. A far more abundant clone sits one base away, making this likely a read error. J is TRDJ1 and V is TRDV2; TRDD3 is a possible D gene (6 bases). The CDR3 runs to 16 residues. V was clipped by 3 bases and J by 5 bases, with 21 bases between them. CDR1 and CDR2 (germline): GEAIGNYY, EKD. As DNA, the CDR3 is TGTGCCTGTGACGAAGTCCCCTGGGGAAAAATAGATAAACTCATCTTT. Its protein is CACDEVPWGKIDKLIF.

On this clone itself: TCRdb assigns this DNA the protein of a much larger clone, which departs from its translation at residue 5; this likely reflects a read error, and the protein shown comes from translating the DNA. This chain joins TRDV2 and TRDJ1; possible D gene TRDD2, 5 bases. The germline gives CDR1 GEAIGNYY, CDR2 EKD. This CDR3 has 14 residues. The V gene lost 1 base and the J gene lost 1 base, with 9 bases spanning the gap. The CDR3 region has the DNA TGTGCCTGTGACACGGTTCCTTCCACCGATAAACTCATCTTT. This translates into CACDTVPSTDKLIF.

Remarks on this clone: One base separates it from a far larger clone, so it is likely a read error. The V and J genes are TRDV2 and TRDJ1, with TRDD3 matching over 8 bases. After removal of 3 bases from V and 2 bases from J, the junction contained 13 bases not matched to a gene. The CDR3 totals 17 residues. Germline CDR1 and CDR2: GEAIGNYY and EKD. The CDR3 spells CACDPTGLGARTDKLIF. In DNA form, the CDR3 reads TGTGCCTGTGACCCCACTGGACTGGGGGCGAGAACCGATAAACTCATCTTT.

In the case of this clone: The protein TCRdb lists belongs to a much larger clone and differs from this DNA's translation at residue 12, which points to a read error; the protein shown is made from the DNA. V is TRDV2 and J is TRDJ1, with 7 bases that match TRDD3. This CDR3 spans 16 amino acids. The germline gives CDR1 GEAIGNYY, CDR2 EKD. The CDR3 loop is CACDSLGALNTVKLIF. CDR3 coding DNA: TGTGCCTGTGACAGTCTGGGGGCCTTAAACACCGTTAAACTCATCTTT.

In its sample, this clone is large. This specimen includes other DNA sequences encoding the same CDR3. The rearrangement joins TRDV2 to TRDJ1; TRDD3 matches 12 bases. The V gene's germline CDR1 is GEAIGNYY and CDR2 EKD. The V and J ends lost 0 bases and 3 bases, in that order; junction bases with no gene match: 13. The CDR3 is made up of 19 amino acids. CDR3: CACDTLTMSTGGYPDKLIF. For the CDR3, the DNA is TGTGCCTGTGACACCTTAACCATGAGTACTGGGGGATACCCCGATAAACTCATCTTT.

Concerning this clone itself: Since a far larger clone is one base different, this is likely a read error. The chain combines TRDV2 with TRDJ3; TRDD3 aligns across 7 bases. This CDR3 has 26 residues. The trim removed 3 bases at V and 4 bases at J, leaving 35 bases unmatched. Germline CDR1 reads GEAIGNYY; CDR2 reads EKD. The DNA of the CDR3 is TGTGCCTGTGACGCCGGAGGATTGGAATCGCGCGTACTGGGGTTCCCCGGATCGTGGGACACCCGACAGATGTTTTTC. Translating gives CACDAGGLESRVLGFPGSWDTRQMFF.

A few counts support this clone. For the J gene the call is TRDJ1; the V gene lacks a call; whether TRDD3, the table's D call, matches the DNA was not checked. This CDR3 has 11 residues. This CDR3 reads CSGDSTDKLIF. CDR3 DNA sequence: TGTTCGGGGGATAGCACCGATAAACTCATCTTT.

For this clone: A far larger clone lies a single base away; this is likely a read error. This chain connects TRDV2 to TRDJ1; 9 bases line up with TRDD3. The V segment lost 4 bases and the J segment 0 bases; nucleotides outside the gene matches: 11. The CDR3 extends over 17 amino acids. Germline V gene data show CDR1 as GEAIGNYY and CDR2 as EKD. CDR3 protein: CACETLVTGGDTDKLIF. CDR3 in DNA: TGTGCCTGTGAAACCCTAGTTACTGGGGGAGACACCGATAAACTCATCTTT.

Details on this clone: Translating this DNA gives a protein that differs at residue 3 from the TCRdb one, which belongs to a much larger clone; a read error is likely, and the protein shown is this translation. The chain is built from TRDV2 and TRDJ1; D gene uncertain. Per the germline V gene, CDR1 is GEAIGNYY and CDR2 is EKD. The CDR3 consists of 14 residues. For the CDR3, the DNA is TGTGCCCGTGACACCTTAGAGTCCGGCGATAAACTCATCTTT. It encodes CARDTLESGDKLIF.

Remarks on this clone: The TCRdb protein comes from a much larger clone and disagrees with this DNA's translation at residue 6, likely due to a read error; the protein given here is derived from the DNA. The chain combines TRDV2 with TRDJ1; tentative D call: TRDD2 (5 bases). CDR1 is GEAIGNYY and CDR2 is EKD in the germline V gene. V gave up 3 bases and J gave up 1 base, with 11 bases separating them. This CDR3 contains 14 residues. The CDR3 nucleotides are TGTGCCTGTGACGCGGCTCCTTCCACCGATAAACTCATCTTT. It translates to CACDAAPSTDKLIF.

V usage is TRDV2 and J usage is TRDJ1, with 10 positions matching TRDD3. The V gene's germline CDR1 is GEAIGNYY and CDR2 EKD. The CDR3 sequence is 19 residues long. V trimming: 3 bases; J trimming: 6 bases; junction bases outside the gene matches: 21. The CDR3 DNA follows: TGTGCCTGTGACCTCGTTACTCCTTTGGGGGATACAAAGACCCATAAACTCATCTTT. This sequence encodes CACDLVTPLGDTKTHKLIF.

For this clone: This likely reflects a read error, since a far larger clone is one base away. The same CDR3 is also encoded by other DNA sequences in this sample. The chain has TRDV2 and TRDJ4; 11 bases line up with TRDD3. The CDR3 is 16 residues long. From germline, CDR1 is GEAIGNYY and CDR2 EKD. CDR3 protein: CACDTVVGDTPRPLIF. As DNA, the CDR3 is TGTGCCTGTGACACCGTGGTGGGGGATACGCCCAGACCACTGATCTTT.

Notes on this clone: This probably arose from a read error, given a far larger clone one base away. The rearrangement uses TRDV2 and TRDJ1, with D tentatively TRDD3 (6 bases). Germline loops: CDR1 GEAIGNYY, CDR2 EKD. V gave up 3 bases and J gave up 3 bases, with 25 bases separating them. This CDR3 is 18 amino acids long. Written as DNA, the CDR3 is TGTGCCTGTGACCCGATCCCCTATAAGGGGGACCCCCCCGATAAACTCATCTTT. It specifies CACDPIPYKGDPPDKLIF.

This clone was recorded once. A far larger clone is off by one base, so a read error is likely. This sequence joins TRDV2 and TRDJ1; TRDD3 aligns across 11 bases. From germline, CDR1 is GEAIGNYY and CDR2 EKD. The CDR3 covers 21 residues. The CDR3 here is CACDTMVGDTREVPYTDKPIF. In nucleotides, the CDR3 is TGTGCCTGTGACACGATGGTGGGGGATACGCGGGAAGTCCCTTACACCGATAAACCCATCTTT.

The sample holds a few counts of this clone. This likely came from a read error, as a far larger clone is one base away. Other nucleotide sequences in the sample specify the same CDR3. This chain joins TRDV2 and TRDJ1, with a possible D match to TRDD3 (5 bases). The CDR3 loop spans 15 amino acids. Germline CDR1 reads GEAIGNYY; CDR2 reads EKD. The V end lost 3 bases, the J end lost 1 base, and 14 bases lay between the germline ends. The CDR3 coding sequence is TGTGCCTGTGACGCGATATTGGGGAGCACCGATAAACTCATCTTT. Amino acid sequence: CACDAILGSTDKLIF.